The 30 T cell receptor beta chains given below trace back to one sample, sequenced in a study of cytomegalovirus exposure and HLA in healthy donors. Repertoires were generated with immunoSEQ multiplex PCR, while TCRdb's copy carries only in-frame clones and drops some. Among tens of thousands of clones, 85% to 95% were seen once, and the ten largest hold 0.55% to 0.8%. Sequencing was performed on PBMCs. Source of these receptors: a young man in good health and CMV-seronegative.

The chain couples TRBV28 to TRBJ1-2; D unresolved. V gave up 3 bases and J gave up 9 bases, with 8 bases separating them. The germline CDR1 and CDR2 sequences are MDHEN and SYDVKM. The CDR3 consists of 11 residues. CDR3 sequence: CASSFTRSYTF. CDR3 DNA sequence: TGTGCCAGCAGTTTTACCAGGAGCTACACCTTC.

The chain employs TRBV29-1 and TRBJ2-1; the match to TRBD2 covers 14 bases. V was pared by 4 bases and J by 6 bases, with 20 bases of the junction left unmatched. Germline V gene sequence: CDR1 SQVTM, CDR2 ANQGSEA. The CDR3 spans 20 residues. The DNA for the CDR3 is TGCAGCGTTGTACCAAGAATGGGACTAGCGGGAGAGCTGGGCCGCAATGAGCAGTTCTTC. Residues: CSVVPRMGLAGELGRNEQFF.

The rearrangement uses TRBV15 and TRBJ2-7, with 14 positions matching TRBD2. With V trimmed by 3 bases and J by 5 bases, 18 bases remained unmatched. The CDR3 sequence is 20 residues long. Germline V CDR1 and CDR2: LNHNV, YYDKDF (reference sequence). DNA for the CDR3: TGTGCCACCAGCAGGGATGGGATCCAGACTAGCGGGAGGGCCCCCCACGAGCAGTACTTC. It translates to CATSRDGIQTSGRAPHEQYF.

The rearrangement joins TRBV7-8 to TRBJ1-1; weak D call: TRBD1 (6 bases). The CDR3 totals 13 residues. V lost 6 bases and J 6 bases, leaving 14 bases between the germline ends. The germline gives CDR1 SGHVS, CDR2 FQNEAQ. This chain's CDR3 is CASSYRVSAEAFF. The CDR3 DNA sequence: TGTGCCAGCAGTTACAGGGTATCGGCTGAAGCTTTCTTT.

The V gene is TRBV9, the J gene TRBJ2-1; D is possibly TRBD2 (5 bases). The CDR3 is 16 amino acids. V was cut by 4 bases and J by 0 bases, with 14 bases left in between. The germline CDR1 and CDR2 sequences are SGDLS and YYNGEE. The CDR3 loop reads CASSPLGGGSYNEQFF. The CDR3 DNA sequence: TGTGCCAGCAGCCCCTTGGGTGGAGGCTCCTACAATGAGCAGTTCTTC.

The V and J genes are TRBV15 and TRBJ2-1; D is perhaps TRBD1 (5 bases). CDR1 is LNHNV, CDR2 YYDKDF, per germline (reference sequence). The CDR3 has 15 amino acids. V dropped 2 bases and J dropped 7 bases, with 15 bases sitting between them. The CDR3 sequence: CATSRRPGFGNEQFF. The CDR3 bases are TGTGCCACCAGCAGACGACCAGGGTTTGGGAATGAGCAGTTCTTC.

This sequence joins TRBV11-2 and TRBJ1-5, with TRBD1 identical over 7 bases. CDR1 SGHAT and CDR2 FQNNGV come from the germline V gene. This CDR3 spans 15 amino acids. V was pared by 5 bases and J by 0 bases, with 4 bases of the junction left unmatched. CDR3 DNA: TGTGCCAGCAGCGTCGACAGGGATAGCAATCAGCCCCAGCATTTT. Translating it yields CASSVDRDSNQPQHF. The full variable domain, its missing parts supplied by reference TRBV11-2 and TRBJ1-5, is EAGVAQSPRYKIIEKRQSVAFWCNPISGHATLYWYQQILGQGPKLLIQFQNNGVVDDSQLPKDRFSAERLKGVDSTLKIQPAKLEDSAVYLCASSVDRDSNQPQHFGDGTRLSIL.

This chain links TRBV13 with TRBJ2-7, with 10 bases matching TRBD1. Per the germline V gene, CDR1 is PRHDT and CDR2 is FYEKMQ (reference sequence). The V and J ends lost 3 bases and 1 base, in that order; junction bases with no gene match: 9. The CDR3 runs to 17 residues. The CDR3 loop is CASSFQRGQGVSYEQYF. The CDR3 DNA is TGTGCCAGCAGCTTTCAACGTGGACAGGGGGTTTCCTACGAGCAGTACTTC.

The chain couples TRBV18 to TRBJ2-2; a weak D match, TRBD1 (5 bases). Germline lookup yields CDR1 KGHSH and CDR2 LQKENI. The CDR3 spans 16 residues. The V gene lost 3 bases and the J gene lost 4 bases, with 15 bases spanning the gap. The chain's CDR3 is CASSPTVSAGTGELFF. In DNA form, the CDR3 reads TGTGCCAGCTCACCGACAGTTTCAGCCGGCACCGGGGAGCTGTTTTTT. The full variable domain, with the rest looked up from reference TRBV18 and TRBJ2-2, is NAGVMQNPRHLVRRRGQEARLRCSPMKGHSHVYWYRQLPEEGLKFMVYLQKENIIDESGMPKERFSAEFPKEGPSILRIQQVVRGDSAAYFCASSPTVSAGTGELFFGEGSRLTVL.

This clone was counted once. In DNA, the CDR3 is TGTGCCAGCAGCTTTGAAACAGGGGGGGGCACTGAAGCTTTCTTT. Protein sequence: CASSFETGGGTEAFF. This rearrangement joins TRBV5-4 to TRBJ1-1, with 8 nucleotides matching TRBD1. After removal of 2 bases from V and 4 bases from J, the junction contained 7 bases not matched to a gene. The CDR3 is made up of 15 amino acids. Germline V gives CDR1 SGHNT, CDR2 YYREEE (reference sequence).

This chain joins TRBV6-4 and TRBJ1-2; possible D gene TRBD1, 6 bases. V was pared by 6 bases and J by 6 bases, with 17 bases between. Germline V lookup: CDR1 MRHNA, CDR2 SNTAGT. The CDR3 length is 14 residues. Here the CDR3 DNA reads TGTGCCAGCAGCAACAGGGTTGGGCGGCATGGCTACACCTTC. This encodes CASSNRVGRHGYTF.

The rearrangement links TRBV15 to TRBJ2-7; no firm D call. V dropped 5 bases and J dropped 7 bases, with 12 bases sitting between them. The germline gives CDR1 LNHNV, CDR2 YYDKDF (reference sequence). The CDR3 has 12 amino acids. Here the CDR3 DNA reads TGTGCCACCAGCGACTCGCCTATAGAGCAGTACTTC. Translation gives CATSDSPIEQYF.

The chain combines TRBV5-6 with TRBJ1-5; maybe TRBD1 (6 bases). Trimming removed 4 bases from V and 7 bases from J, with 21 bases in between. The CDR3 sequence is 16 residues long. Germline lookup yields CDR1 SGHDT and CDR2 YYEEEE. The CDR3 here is CASSRLTGVGGQPQHF. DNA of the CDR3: TGTGCCAGCAGCAGGCTGACAGGCGTTGGGGGCCAGCCCCAGCATTTT.

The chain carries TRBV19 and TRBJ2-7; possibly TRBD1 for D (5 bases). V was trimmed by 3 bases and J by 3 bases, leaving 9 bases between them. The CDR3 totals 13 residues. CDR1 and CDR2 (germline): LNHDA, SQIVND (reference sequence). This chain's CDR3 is CASSMQGIYEQYF. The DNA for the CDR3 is TGTGCCAGTAGTATGCAGGGCATCTACGAGCAGTACTTC.

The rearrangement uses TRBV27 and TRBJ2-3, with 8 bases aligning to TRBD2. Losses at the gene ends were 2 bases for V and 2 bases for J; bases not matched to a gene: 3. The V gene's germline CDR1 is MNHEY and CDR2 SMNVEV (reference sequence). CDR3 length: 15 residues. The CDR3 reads CASSLRGRHTDTQYF. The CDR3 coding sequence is TGTGCCAGCAGTTTACGCGGGAGGCACACAGATACGCAGTATTTT.

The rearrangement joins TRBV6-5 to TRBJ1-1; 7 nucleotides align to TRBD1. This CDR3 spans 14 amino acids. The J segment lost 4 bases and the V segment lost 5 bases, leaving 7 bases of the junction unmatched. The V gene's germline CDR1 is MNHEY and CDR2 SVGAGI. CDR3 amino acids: CASSHQGGPTEAFF. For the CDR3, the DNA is TGTGCCAGCAGTCACCAGGGGGGCCCCACTGAAGCTTTCTTT.

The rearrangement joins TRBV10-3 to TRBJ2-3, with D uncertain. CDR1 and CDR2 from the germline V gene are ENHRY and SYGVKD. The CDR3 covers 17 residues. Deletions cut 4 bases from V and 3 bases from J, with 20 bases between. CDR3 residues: CAISATSTVPRTDTQYF. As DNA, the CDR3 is TGTGCCATCAGTGCCACCTCGACTGTCCCCCGAACAGATACGCAGTATTTT.

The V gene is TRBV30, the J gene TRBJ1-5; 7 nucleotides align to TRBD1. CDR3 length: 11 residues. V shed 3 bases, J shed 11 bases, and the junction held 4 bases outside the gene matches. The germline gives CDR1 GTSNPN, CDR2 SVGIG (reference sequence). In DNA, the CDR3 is TGTGCCTGGAGCGTGACAGGGACCCAGCATTTT. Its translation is CAWSVTGTQHF.

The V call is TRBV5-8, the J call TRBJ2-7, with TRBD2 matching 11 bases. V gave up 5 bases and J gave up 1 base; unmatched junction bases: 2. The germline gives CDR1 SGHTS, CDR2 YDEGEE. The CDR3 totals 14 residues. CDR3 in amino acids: CASSRLAGSYEQYF. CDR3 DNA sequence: TGTGCCAGCAGTAGACTAGCGGGGTCCTACGAGCAGTACTTC. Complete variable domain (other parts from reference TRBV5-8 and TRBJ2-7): EAGVTQSPTHLIKTRGQQATLRCSPISGHTSVYWYQQALGLGLQFLLWYDEGEERNRGNFPPRFSGRQFPNYSSELNVNALELEDSALYLCASSRLAGSYEQYFGPGTRLTVT.

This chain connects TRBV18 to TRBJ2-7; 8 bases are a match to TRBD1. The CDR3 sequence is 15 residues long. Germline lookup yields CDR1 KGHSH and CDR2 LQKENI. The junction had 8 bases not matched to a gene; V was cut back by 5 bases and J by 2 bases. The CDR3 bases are TGTGCCAGCTCAGTTCAGGGGGCTATACCCTACGAGCAGTACTTC. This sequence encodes CASSVQGAIPYEQYF.

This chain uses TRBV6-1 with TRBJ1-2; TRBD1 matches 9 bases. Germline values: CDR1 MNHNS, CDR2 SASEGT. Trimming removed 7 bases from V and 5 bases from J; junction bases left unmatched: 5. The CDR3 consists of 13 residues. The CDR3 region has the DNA TGTGCCAGCACCCTGACAGGGGGGTATGGCTACACCTTC. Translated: CASTLTGGYGYTF.

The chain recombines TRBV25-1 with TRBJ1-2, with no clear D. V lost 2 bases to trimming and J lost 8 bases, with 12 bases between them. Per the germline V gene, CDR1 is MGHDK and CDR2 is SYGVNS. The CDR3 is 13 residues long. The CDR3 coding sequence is TGTGCCAGCAGTGAAGACTCGGTGAGGGGCTACACCTTC. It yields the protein CASSEDSVRGYTF.

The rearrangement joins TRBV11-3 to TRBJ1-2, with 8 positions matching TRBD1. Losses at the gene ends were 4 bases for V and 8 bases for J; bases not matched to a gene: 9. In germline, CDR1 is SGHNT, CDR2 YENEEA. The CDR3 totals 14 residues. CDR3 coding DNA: TGTGCCAGCAGCTCATGGACAGGGAAGAGGGGCTACACCTTC. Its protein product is CASSSWTGKRGYTF.

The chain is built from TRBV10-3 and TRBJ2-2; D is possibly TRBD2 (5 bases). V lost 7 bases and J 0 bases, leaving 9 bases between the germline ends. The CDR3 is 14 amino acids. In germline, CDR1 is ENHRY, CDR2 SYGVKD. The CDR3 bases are TGTGCCATCAAGGAGAGGGCGAACACCGGGGAGCTGTTTTTT. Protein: CAIKERANTGELFF.

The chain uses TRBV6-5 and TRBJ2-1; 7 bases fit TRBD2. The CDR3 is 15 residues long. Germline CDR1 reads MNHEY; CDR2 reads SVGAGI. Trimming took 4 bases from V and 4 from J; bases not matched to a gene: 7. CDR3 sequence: CASSSWEAGYNEQFF. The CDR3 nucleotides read TGTGCCAGCAGTTCCTGGGAAGCGGGGTACAATGAGCAGTTCTTC.

This chain's CDR3 is CASSARDRNYGYTF. The DNA for the CDR3 is TGTGCCAGCAGCGCCCGGGACAGAAACTATGGCTACACCTTC. This chain uses TRBV5-6 with TRBJ1-2, with TRBD1 matching 7 bases. The ends lost 4 bases at V and 2 bases at J; junction bases unmatched: 5. Germline-derived CDR1 and CDR2 are SGHDT and YYEEEE. CDR3 length equals 14 residues. Drawing the rest from reference TRBV5-6 and TRBJ1-2, the complete variable domain is DAGVTQSPTHLIKTRGQQVTLRCSPKSGHDTVSWYQQALGQGPQFIFQYYEEEERQRGNFPDRFSGHQFPNYSSELNVNALLLGDSALYLCASSARDRNYGYTFGSGTRLTVV.

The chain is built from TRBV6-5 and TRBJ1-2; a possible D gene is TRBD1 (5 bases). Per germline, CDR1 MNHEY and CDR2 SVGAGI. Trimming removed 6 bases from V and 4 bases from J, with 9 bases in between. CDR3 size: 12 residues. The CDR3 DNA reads TGTGCCAGCAGAAACGGGGGCTATGGCTACACCTTC. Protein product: CASRNGGYGYTF.

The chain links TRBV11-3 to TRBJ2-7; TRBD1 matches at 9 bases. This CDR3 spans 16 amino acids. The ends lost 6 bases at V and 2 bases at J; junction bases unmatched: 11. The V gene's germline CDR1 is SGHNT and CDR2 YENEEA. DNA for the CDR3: TGTGCCAGCAGAAAGAGTGGGACAGGGAGCACCTACGAGCAGTACTTC. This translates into CASRKSGTGSTYEQYF.

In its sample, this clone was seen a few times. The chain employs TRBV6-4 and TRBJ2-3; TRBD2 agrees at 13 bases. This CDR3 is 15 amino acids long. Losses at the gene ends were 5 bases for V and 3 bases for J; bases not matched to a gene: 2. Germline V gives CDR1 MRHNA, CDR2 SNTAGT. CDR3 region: CASSTSGRATDTQYF. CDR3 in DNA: TGTGCCAGCAGTACTAGCGGGAGGGCAACAGATACGCAGTATTTT.

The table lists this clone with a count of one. CDR3 in amino acids: CASSKNRVGDTEAFF. CDR3 DNA sequence: TGCGCCAGCAGCAAAAACAGGGTCGGGGACACTGAAGCTTTCTTT. The chain links TRBV5-1 to TRBJ1-1; possibly TRBD1 for D (6 bases). The germline V gene encodes CDR1 SGHRS and CDR2 YFSETQ. The V and J ends lost 4 bases and 3 bases respectively, with 16 bases between them. The CDR3 loop spans 15 amino acids.